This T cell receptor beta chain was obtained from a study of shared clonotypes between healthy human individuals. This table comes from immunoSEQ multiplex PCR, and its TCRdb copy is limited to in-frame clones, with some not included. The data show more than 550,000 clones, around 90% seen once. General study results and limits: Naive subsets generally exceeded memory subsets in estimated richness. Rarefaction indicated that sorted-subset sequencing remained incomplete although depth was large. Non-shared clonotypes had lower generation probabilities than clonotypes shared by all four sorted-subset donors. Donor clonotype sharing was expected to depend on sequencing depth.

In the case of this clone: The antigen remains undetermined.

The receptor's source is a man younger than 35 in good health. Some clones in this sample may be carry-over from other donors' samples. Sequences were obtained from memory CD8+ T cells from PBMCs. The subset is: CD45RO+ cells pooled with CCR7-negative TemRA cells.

For the CDR3, the DNA is TGTGCCAGCAGCCCCTCCCAGGGGGGCGATGTTGAAGCTTTCTTT. It specifies CASSPSQGGDVEAFF. The chain uses TRBV5-4 and TRBJ1-1; 7 bases are a match to TRBD1. The CDR3 has 15 residues. Germline values: CDR1 SGHNT, CDR2 YYREEE (reference sequence). J was trimmed by 7 bases and V by 4 bases; bases with no gene match: 13.